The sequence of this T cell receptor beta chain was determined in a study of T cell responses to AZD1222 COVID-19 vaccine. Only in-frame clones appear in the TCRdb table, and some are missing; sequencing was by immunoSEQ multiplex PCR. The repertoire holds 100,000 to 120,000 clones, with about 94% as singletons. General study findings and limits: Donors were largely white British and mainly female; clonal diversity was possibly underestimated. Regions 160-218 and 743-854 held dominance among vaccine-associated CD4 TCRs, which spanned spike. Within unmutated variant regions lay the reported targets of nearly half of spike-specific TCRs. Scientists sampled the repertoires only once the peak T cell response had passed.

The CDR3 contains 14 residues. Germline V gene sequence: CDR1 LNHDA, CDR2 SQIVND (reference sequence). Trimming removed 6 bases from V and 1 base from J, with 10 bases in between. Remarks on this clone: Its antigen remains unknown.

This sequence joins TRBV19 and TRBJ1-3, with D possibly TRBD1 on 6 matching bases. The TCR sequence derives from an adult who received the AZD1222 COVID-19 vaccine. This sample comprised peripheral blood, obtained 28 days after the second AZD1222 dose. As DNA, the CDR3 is TGTGCCAGTAGCCGACAGGTTTCTGGAAACACCATATATTTT. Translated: CASSRQVSGNTIYF.